Included here is one T cell receptor beta chain sequence, with context. The antigen is not known. The PCR employed 60 Vbeta primers together with 13 Jbeta primers. The table came from immunoSEQ multiplex PCR; TCRdb's copy has only in-frame clones and leaves some out. The sample consists of 150,000 to 160,000 clones, about 83% of them appearing once. This CDR3 comprises 15 residues. Trimming removed 4 bases at V and 0 bases at J, with 7 bases between. Germline V gives CDR1 MNHNS, CDR2 SASEGT. The sample comes from a study of cytomegalovirus exposure and HLA in healthy donors. General study findings and limits: The authors assumed roughly uniform sequencing depth across donors for presence/absence analyses. Among TCR beta chains of equal frequency, HLA-associated ones were more clonally expanded in a later analysis.

Sequenced sample: PBMCs. The source of this sequence is a woman between 35 and 50 years old in good health and CMV-seronegative. The V call is TRBV6-1, the J call TRBJ2-6; D is perhaps TRBD1 (5 bases). In DNA form, the CDR3 reads TGTGCCAGCAGTGGACAGAGCTCTGGGGCCAACGTCCTGACTTTC. As protein: CASSGQSSGANVLTF.